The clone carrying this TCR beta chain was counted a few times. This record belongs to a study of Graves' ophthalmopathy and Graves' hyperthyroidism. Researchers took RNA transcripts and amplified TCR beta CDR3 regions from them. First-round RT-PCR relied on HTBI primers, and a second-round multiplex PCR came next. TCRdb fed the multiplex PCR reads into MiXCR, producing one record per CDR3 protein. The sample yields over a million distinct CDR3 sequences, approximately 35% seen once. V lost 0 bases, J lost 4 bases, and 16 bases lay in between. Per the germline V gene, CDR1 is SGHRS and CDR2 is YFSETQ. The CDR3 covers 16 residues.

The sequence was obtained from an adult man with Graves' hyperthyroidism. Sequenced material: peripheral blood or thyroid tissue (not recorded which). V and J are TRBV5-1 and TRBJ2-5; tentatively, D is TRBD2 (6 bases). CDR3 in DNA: TGCGCCAGCAGCTTGGGTCGGGGGAGCGGTCGAGAGACCCAGTACTTC. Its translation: CASSLGRGSGRETQYF.